The entry below gives a single T cell receptor (beta chain) sequence along with its context. Its antigen is as yet unknown. The data were taken from a study of T cell responses to AZD1222 COVID-19 vaccine. Study background: Second doses at about 4 or about 12 weeks were pooled. Findings and limits, study-wide: Donors were chiefly white British, with a greater number of females, and clonal diversity was perhaps underestimated.

Germline V lookup: CDR1 MNHEY, CDR2 SVGAGI. V lost 5 bases to trimming and J lost 4 bases; unmatched junction nucleotides: 4. The CDR3 loop spans 14 amino acids. The repertoire was sequenced with immunoSEQ multiplex PCR; TCRdb's copy has only in-frame clones and lacks some. The sample lists about 56,000 clones; 70% to 90% were seen once. The chain employs TRBV6-5 and TRBJ2-3; 9 positions agree with TRBD1. This receptor was identified in an adult in good health. This sample comprised peripheral blood, obtained on day 0 of AZD1222 vaccination. As DNA, the CDR3 is TGTGCCAGCAGTACCACAGGGGGCGCAGATACGCAGTATTTT. Protein: CASSTTGGADTQYF.